This T cell receptor beta chain was sequenced in a study of PD-1 blockade in mismatch repair-deficient tumors. Method: immunoSEQ multiplex PCR; TCRdb's copy keeps in-frame clones and lacks some. The table has more than 90,000 clones, 70% to 80% seen once. This CDR3 has 19 amino acids. Germline CDR1 and CDR2: SGHRS and YFSETQ. Trimming pared 6 bases from V and 4 bases from J, leaving 30 bases between. The chain is built from TRBV5-1 and TRBJ2-3; D may correspond to TRBD1 or TRBD2 (6 bases each). This TCR came from an adult with mismatch repair-deficient cancer. Source: peripheral blood, taken about 60 weeks after starting pembrolizumab. CDR3: CASTYLGGRETGNPDTQYF. CDR3 DNA sequence: TGCGCCAGCACTTACCTGGGGGGTCGCGAGACAGGCAATCCAGATACGCAGTATTTT.